This T cell receptor (beta chain) was sequenced during a study of beta chain features in type 1 diabetes. Findings and limits, study-wide: The analysis here could not establish whether HLA type shapes TCRB rearrangement. TCRB CDR3 length was moderately but significantly reduced in all four CD4+ subsets of Type 1 diabetes patients.

The whole isolated RNA underwent reverse transcription, so sequencing captured expressed TCRB transcripts. Method: immunoSEQ multiplex PCR; TCRdb's copy keeps in-frame clones and lacks some. The repertoire includes 200,000 to 250,000 clones, approximately 13% of them detected once, and 0.015% to 0.02% sits in the top ten. Concerning this clone: Its antigen is unidentified.

CDR1 and CDR2 (germline): SGHTA, FQGNSA. CDR3 length: 16 amino acids. After removal of 5 bases from V and 1 base from J, the junction contained 9 bases not matched to a gene. The clonotype was recovered from a man aged 25-45 years with type 1 diabetes. Input material: naive CD4+ T cells from blood. The genes are TRBV7-2 and TRBJ1-1; 8 bases match TRBD1. The CDR3 bases are TGTGCCAGCAGCCGCGACAGGGGTGAAACGAACACTGAAGCTTTCTTT. Residues: CASSRDRGETNTEAFF. The complete variable domain, with remaining parts taken from reference TRBV7-2 and TRBJ1-1, reads GAGVSQSPSNKVTEKGKDVELRCDPISGHTALYWYRQSLGQGLEFLIYFQGNSAPDKSGLPSDRFSAERTGGSVSTLTIQRTQQEDSAVYLCASSRDRGETNTEAFFGQGTRLTVV.